This T cell receptor beta chain was recorded in a study of cytomegalovirus exposure and HLA in healthy donors. Broader study findings: Upon later analysis, TCR association rates were observed to vary by HLA locus, being highest for DRB1 and lowest for HLA-C.

In this sample, this clone turned up a few times. Its specificity is not known. 60 Vbeta and 13 Jbeta primers were used in PCR. Authors' data handling: In a later analysis, of 84 million or so unique beta chains, roughly 9.9 million appeared in at least two donors. Clones were sequenced by immunoSEQ multiplex PCR, and TCRdb holds only the in-frame ones, with some missing. That table supplies the V and J calls and clone size; D and trimming were determined from the DNA. The sample lists roughly 93,000 clones; roughly 82% were seen once. The CDR3 length is 14 residues. The V gene's germline CDR1 is SGHDT and CDR2 YYEEEE. Losses at the gene ends were 4 bases for V and 8 bases for J; bases not matched to a gene: 8. Regarding donors, all were healthy bone marrow donors.

This TCR was recovered from a human donor in good health. Sequenced sample: PBMCs. This rearrangement joins TRBV5-6 to TRBJ1-4; 7 bases line up with TRBD1. This CDR3 reads CASSPTGFGEKLFF. The CDR3 nucleotides are TGTGCCAGCAGCCCGACAGGGTTCGGGGAAAAACTGTTTTTT. The full variable domain, rest sourced from reference TRBV5-6 and TRBJ1-4, is DAGVTQSPTHLIKTRGQQVTLRCSPKSGHDTVSWYQQALGQGPQFIFQYYEEEERQRGNFPDRFSGHQFPNYSSELNVNALLLGDSALYLCASSPTGFGEKLFFGSGTQLSVL.